This T cell receptor (beta chain) was captured in a study of neoadjuvant anti-PD-1 for oral cavity cancer. Trimming removed 0 bases at V and 5 bases at J, with 16 bases between. The CDR3 runs 16 residues. CDR1 is MNHEY and CDR2 is SVGAGI in the germline V gene. Repertoires were generated with immunoSEQ multiplex PCR, while TCRdb's copy carries only in-frame clones and drops some. Of 55,000 to 80,000 clones listed, around 83% are singletons. PBMCs were not maintained or expanded in culture before analysis. The TCR originated in a person between 40 and 85 years old with oral cavity squamous cell carcinoma. This sample comprised PBMCs, obtained before nivolumab (anti-PD-1) treatment. V is TRBV6-5 and J is TRBJ1-1; unclear D gene. The CDR3 is CASSYSIVPPVTEAFF. CDR3 in DNA: TGTGCCAGCAGTTACTCGATTGTCCCGCCGGTGACTGAAGCTTTCTTT.